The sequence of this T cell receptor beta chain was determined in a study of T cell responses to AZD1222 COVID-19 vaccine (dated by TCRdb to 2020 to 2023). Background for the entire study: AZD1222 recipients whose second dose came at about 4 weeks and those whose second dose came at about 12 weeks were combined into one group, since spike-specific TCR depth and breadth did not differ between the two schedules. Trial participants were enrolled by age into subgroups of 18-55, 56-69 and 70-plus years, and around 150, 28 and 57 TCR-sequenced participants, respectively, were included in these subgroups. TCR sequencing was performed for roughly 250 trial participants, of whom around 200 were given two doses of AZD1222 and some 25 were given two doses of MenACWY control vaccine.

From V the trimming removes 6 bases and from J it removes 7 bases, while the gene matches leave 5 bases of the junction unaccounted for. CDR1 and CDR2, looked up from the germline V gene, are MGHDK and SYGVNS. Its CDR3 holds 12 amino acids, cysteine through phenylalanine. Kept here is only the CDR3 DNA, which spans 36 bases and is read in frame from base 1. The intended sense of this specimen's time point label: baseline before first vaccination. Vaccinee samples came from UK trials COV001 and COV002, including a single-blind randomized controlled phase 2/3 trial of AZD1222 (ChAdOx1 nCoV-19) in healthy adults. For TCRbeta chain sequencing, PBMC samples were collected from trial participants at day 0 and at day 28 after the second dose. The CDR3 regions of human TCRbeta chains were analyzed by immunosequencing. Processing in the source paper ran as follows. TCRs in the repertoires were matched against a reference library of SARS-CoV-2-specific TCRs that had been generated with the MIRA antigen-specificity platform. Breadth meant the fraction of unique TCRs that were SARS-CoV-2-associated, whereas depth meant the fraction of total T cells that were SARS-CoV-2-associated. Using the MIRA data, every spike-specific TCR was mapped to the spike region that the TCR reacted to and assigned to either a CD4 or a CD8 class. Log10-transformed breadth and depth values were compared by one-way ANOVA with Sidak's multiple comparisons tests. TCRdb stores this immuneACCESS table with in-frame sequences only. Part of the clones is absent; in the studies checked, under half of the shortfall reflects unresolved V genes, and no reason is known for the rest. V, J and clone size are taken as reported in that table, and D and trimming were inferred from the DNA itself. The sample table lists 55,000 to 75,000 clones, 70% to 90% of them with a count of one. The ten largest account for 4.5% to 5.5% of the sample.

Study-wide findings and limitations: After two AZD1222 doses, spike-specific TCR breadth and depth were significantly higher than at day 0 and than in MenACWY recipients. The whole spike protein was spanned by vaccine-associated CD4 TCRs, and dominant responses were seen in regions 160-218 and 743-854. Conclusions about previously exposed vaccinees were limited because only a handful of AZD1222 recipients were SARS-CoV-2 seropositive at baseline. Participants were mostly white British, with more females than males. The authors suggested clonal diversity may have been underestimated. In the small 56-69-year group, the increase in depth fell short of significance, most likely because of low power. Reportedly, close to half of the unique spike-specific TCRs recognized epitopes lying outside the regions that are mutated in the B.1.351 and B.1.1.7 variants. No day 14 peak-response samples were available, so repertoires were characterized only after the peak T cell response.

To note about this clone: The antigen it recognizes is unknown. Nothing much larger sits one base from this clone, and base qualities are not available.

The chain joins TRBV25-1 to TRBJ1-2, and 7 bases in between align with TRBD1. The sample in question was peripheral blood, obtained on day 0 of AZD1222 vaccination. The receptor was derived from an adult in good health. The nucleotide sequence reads TGTGCCAGCAGCAGGGACAGAGGTGGCTACACCTTC. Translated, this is CASSRDRGGYTF.